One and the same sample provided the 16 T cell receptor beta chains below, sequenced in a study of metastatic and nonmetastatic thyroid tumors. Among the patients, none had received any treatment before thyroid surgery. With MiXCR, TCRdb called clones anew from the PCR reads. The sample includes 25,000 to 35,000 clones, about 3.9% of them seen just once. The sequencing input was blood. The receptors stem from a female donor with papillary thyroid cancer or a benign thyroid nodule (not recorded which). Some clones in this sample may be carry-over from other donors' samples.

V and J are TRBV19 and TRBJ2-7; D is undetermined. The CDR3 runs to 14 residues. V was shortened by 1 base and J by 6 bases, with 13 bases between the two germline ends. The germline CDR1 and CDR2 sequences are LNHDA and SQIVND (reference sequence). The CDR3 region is CASSIVGWIGEQYF. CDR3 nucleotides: TGTGCCAGTAGTATAGTGGGTTGGATCGGCGAGCAGTACTTC.

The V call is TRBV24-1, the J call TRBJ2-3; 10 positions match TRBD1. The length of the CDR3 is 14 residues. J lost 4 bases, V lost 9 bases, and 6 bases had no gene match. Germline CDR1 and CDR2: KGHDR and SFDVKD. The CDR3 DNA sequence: TGTGCCACCGGACCGGGACAGGGGCCAGATACGCAGTATTTT. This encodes CATGPGQGPDTQYF.

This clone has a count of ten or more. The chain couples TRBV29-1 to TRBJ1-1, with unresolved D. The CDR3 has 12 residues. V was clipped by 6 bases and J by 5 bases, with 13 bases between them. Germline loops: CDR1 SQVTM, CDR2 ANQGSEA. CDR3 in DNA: TGCAGCGTCTCGGACGGGGAGACTGAAGCTTTCTTT. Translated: CSVSDGETEAFF.

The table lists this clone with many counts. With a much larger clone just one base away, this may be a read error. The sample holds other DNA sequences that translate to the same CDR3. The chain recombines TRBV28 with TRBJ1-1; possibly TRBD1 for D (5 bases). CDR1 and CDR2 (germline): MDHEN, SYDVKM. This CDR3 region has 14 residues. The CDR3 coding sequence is TGTGCCAGCAGTTTAAGACAGCTGAACACTGAAGCTTTCTTC. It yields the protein CASSLRQLNTEAFF.

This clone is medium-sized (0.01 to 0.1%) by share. CDR3 protein: CASSYSTRGNGYTF. The CDR3 region has the DNA TGTGCCAGCAGTTACTCGACCAGGGGTAATGGCTACACCTTC. The J gene is TRBJ1-2, the V gene TRBV6-5, with a weak D call TRBD1 (6 bases). Trimming took off 0 bases at V and 6 bases at J, with 11 bases between the two ends. The length of the CDR3 is 14 residues. Germline assignment: CDR1 MNHEY and CDR2 SVGAGI.

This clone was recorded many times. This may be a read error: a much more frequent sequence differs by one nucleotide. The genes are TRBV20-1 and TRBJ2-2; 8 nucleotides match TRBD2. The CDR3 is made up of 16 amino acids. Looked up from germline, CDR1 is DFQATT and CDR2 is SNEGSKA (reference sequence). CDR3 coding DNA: TGCAGTGCTAGAGATTTAGTAGCGGGAATCGCCGGGGGGCTGTTTTTT. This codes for CSARDLVAGIAGGLFF.

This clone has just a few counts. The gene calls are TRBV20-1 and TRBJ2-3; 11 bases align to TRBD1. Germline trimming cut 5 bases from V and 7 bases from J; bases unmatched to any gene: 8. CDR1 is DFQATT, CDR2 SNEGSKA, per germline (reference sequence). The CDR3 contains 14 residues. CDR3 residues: CSASSGTGGNTQYF. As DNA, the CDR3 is TGCAGTGCTTCATCCGGGACAGGGGGTAATACGCAGTATTTT.

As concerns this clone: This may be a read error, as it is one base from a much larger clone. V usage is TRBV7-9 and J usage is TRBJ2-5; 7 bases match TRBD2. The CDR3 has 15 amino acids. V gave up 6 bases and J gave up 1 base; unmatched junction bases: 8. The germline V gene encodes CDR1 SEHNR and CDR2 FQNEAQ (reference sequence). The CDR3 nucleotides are TGTGCCAGCAGTTGGGCGGGAGTGTGCCAAGAGACCCAGTACTTC. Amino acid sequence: CASSWAGVCQETQYF.

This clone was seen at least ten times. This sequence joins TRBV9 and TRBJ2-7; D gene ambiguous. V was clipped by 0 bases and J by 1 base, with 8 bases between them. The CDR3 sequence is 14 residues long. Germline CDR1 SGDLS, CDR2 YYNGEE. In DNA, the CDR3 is TGTGCCAGCAGCGTAGCGGCTTCTTCCTACGAGCAGTACTTC. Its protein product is CASSVAASSYEQYF.

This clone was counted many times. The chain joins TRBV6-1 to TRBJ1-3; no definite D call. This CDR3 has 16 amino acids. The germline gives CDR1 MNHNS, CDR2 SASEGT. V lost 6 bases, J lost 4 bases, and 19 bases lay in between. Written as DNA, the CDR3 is TGTGCCAGCAGCGGCGGGGAAGTAGTGGCAGGAAACACCATATATTTT. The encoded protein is CASSGGEVVAGNTIYF.

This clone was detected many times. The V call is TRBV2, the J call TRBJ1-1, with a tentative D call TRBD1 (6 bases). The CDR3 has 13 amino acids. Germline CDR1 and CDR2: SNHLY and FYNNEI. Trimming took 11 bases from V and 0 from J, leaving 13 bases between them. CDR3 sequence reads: CAGRRGLNTEAFF. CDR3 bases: TGTGCCGGACGGAGGGGGTTGAACACTGAAGCTTTCTTT.

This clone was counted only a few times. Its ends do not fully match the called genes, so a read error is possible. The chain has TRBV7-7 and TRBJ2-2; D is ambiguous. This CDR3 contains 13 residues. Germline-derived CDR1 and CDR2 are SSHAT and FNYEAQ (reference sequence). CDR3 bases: TGTGCTAGCAGCCCTCTAAACACCGGGGAGCTGTTTTTT. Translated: CASSPLNTGELFF.

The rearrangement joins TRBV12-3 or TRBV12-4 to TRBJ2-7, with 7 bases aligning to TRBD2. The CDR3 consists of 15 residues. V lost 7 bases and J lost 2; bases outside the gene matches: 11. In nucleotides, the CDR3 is TGTGCCAGCAACTATAGGCCTAGCGGAACCTACGAGCAGTACTTC. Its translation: CASNYRPSGTYEQYF.

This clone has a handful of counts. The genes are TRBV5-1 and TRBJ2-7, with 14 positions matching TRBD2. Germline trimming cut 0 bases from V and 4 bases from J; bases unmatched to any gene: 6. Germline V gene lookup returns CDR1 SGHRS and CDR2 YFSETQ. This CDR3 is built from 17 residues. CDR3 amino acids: CASSLAGTSGREYEQYF. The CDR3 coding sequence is TGCGCCAGCAGCTTGGCCGGGACTAGCGGGAGAGAGTACGAGCAGTACTTC. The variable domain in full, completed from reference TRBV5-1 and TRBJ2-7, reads KAGVTQTPRYLIKTRGQQVTLSCSPISGHRSVSWYQQTPGQGLQFLFEYFSETQRNKGNFPGRFSGRQFSNSRSEMNVSTLELGDSALYLCASSLAGTSGREYEQYFGPGTRLTVT.

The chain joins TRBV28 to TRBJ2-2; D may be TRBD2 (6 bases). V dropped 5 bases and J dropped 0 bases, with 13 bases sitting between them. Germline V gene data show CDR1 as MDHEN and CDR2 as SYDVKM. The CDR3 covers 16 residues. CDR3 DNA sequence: TGTGCCAGCAGTCCGCAACGGGACTCGAACACCGGGGAGCTGTTTTTT. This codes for CASSPQRDSNTGELFF.

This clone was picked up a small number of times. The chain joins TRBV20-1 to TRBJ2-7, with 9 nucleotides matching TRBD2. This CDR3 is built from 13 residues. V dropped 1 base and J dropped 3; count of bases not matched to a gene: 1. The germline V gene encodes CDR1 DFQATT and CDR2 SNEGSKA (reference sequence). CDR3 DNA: TGCAGTGCTAGAGTTAGCGGGAGCTACGAGCAGTACTTC. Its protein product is CSARVSGSYEQYF.